The 10 T cell receptor beta chains presented below share a single source sample, sequenced in a study of cytomegalovirus exposure and HLA in healthy donors (TCRdb year 2017). To prepare the library, the immunoSEQ multiplex PCR assay was applied. The multiplex PCR relied on a mix of 60 forward primers for TCR Vbeta segments and 13 reverse primers for TCR Jbeta segments. This is the immuneACCESS table as TCRdb keeps it, with only in-frame sequences that have V and J called. A part of the clones is gone; compared with another copy, unresolved V genes explain less than half, and the rest is unexplained. For this sample the table gives some 130,000 clones, of which roughly 9% were detected only once. The ten most abundant clones make up 6.5% to 8.5% of the sample. The sample taken for sequencing was PBMCs. The receptors originated from a woman in her forties in good health and CMV-seropositive.

The chain employs TRBV2 and TRBJ1-2; tentatively, D is TRBD1 (5 bases). Trimming pared 3 bases from V and 4 bases from J, leaving 18 bases between. The germline V gene encodes CDR1 SNHLY and CDR2 FYNNEI. This CDR3 has 16 residues. Here the CDR3 reads CASSDGGGGKLYGYTF. As DNA, the CDR3 is TGTGCCAGCAGTGATGGTGGGGGGGGTAAACTCTATGGCTACACCTTC.

Here the CDR3 reads CASSPDRSTEAFF. The CDR3 DNA sequence: TGTGCCAGTAGTCCCGACAGGAGCACTGAAGCTTTCTTT. The chain joins TRBV19 to TRBJ1-1; D is possibly TRBD1 (6 bases). Trimming took 5 bases from V and 4 from J, leaving 11 bases between them. This CDR3 region has 13 residues. Germline values: CDR1 LNHDA, CDR2 SQIVND (reference sequence).

This clone was recorded a few times. Since no conserved phenylalanine or tryptophan closes the CDR3, a read error is the likely cause. No DNA is shown, since the ends of the CDR3 on it are uncertain; the CDR3 is the one TCRdb lists. This chain connects TRBV27 to TRBJ2-3; whether TRBD2, the table's D call, matches the DNA was not checked. The CDR3 length is 15 residues, termini included. Germline assignment: CDR1 MNHEY and CDR2 SMNVEV (reference sequence). CDR3 loop: CASSVISGGTDTKYL.

This clone was observed a few times. The J gene is TRBJ1-4, the V gene TRBV2; D is unclear. Trimming took 7 bases from V and 1 from J, leaving 7 bases between them. The CDR3 totals 13 residues. Germline loops: CDR1 SNHLY, CDR2 FYNNEI. CDR3 nucleotide sequence: TGTGCCAGCAAACTAGTAACTAATGAAAAACTGTTTTTT. Protein: CASKLVTNEKLFF.

This clone showed up just a few times. This chain joins TRBV2 and TRBJ2-7; 8 bases are a match to TRBD2. V was pared by 2 bases and J by 3 bases, with 6 bases of the junction left unmatched. CDR3 length: 15 amino acids. The germline V gene has CDR1 SNHLY and CDR2 FYNNEI. This CDR3 is CASSETGGAFYEQYF. The CDR3 DNA sequence: TGTGCCAGCAGTGAAACCGGGGGGGCCTTCTACGAGCAGTACTTC.

The sample holds a few counts of this clone. The chain recombines TRBV19 with TRBJ1-1; the match to TRBD1 covers 9 bases. The CDR3 has 12 amino acids. Trimming cost V 5 bases and J 8 bases; bases outside gene matches: 3. The germline V gene encodes CDR1 LNHDA and CDR2 SQIVND (reference sequence). The CDR3 nucleotides are TGTGCCAGTAGTGTGGGACAGGGAGAAGCTTTCTTT. It translates to CASSVGQGEAFF. Full variable domain (remainder filled in from reference TRBV19 and TRBJ1-1): DGGITQSPKYLFRKEGQNVTLSCEQNLNHDAMYWYRQDPGQGLRLIYYSQIVNDFQKGDIAEGYSVSREKKESFPLTVTSAQKNPTAFYLCASSVGQGEAFFGQGTRLTVV.

The chain has TRBV29-1 and TRBJ2-1; TRBD2 matches at 14 bases. The ends lost 4 bases at V and 8 bases at J; junction bases unmatched: 13. The germline gives CDR1 SQVTM, CDR2 ANQGSEA. The CDR3 is made up of 17 amino acids. CDR3 loop: CSVGGLAGAPGWDEQFF. CDR3 DNA sequence: TGCAGCGTTGGGGGACTAGCGGGGGCCCCGGGGTGGGATGAGCAGTTCTTC.

This clone was seen only a few times. The chain carries TRBV7-2 and TRBJ2-3; D gene uncertain. Trimming shortened V by 1 base and J by 0 bases, and 8 bases separated the two germline ends. Germline-derived CDR1 and CDR2 are SGHTA and FQGNSA. The CDR3 extends over 15 amino acids. CDR3 DNA: TGTGCCAGCAGCTTAGACGAGGTTAGCACAGATACGCAGTATTTT. Translating it yields CASSLDEVSTDTQYF.

This clone has a handful of counts. V is TRBV4-3 and J is TRBJ1-4, with D possibly matching TRBD1 (5 bases). Germline assignment: CDR1 LGHNA and CDR2 YSLEER. The CDR3 sequence is 15 residues long. Trimming shortened V by 0 bases and J by 5 bases, and 10 bases separated the two germline ends. This CDR3 reads CASSQDSGGNEKLFF. The CDR3 coding sequence is TGCGCCAGCAGCCAAGATTCGGGGGGGAATGAAAAACTGTTTTTT.

This clone occurred a few times. The gene calls are TRBV5-5 and TRBJ1-2; 8 positions match TRBD1. The CDR3 spans 16 residues. Germline CDR1 and CDR2: SGHKS and YYEKEE (reference sequence). J gave up 3 bases and V 2 bases, and 9 bases lay outside the gene matches. As DNA, the CDR3 is TGTGCCAGCAGCTTCTCCCAGGGGGCAAGGGACTATGGCTACACCTTC. Translated, it gives CASSFSQGARDYGYTF.